The source of this TCR beta chain is a study of T cells after yellow fever vaccination. As for the study in general: When fractions had low cell numbers, they were prepared with SMART-Seq v4 Ultra Low Input.

A single record per CDR3 protein comes from TCRdb applying MiXCR to the 5' RACE reads. The repertoire includes 450,000 to 550,000 distinct CDR3 sequences, about 19% of them detected once, and approximately 14% sits in the top ten. Study-wide results and limits: Although most clonotypes did not, a small share appeared in both CD4 and CD8 compartments. Clones that expanded after primary vaccination mostly reappeared after the booster (96% CD4, approximately 89% CD8). Any FACS-sorted repertoire could hold abundant clonotypes that contaminate it from the bulk population.

Germline CDR1 is SGHAT and CDR2 is FQNNGV. This CDR3 has 11 residues. V shed 5 bases and J shed 7 bases, with 9 bases lying between them. On this clonotype: What it binds is unknown.

This chain connects TRBV11-2 to TRBJ2-7; D unresolved. The TCR comes from a man aged 25-45 years who received the YFV17D yellow fever vaccine. The sample was PBMCs, taken 15 days after the yellow fever booster vaccination. CDR3 sequence: CASSPQLEQYF. DNA of the CDR3: TGTGCCAGCAGCCCCCAACTGGAGCAGTACTTC.